This paragraph covers one T cell receptor (beta chain) sequence. Its antigen is unidentified. Sequencing used immunoSEQ multiplex PCR; TCRdb keeps in-frame clones, though not all of them. Counted here are over 400,000 clones, 92% occurring once; the ten biggest clones make up about 1.6%. V was pared by 4 bases and J by 5 bases, with 8 bases of the junction left unmatched. Germline CDR1 is ENHRY and CDR2 is SYGVKD. The CDR3 sequence is 14 residues long. These data originate in a study of Ad26.COV2.S vaccination and SARS-CoV-2 variants. Whole-study findings and limits: Once vaccination had occurred, spike-specific CD8+ and CD4+ T cell responses reportedly showed substantial breadth. Greater spike-specific TCR breadth was seen in vaccine recipients than in placebo recipients.

Treatment indicated: roughly 20 received Ad26.COV2.S at low or high dose, single or two shots; 5 received placebo; per-sample allocation not given. After the first vaccine or placebo injection, samples were drawn on day 63. Sequencing used peripheral blood, obtained in a trial of Ad26.COV2.S vaccine versus placebo. The clonotype comes from a person between 18 and 65 years old who received the Ad26.COV2.S COVID-19 vaccine or a placebo. The chain combines TRBV10-3 with TRBJ2-7; TRBD1 matches 7 bases. CDR3 in DNA: TGTGCCATCAGTGGGTGGGCCACAGGGGACGAGCAGTACTTC. Amino acid sequence: CAISGWATGDEQYF.